The clone carrying this T cell receptor (beta chain) has a single count. Authors' data handling: Reference gene primer amplification yielded estimated nucleated cell counts. TCRdb's table, derived via immunoSEQ multiplex PCR, lists solely in-frame clones and lacks some. V and J calls and clone size are copied from that table; D and trimming were computed from the DNA. The repertoire consists of approximately 300,000 clones, with roughly 90% occurring once and the leading ten covering 2.6%. The data were taken from a study of blood T cell repertoires in COVID-19. Study at large: Specimens from acute and convalescent COVID-19 originated in the United States, Italy and Spain. PBMCs, B-cell-depleted T cells, or T cells were the source of the cDNA or gDNA that made up the material.

V lost 3 bases and J 4 bases, leaving 4 bases between the germline ends. The CDR3 loop spans 11 amino acids. Clinical histories supplied by participants themselves formed the basis of cohort assignment. The sequenced sample consisted of PBMCs or T cells enriched from blood (not recorded which). The chain combines TRBV12-3 or TRBV12-4 with TRBJ2-7; D gene unclear. This sequence originates from a man between 60 and 75 years old who had recovered from COVID-19. The CDR3 is CASSFQYEQYF. Written as DNA, the CDR3 is TGTGCCAGCAGTTTCCAATACGAGCAGTACTTC.